The 26 T cell receptor beta chains listed next were all sequenced from one sample in a study of T cell responses to AZD1222 COVID-19 vaccine. The assay was immunoSEQ multiplex PCR, and TCRdb's table has in-frame clones only and misses some. The data show 150,000 to 200,000 clones, with 90% to 95% seen just once and roughly 1.2% held by the top ten. This specimen was peripheral blood, taken 28 days after the second AZD1222 dose. The receptors come from an adult who received the AZD1222 COVID-19 vaccine.

This clone was found once. The V gene is TRBV28, the J gene TRBJ1-1; D uncertain. CDR1 MDHEN and CDR2 SYDVKM come from the germline V gene. With 2 bases removed from V and 8 bases from J, the gap between germline ends came to 9 bases. CDR3 length: 12 amino acids. In DNA, the CDR3 is TGTGCCAGCAGTTTAGTTTTAGGAGAAGCTTTCTTT. This gives the protein CASSLVLGEAFF.

The count of this clone is one. This sequence joins TRBV20-1 and TRBJ2-3; D is undetermined. Trimming stripped 3 bases from V and 4 bases from J, with 5 bases between. The V gene's germline CDR1 is DFQATT and CDR2 SNEGSKA (reference sequence). This CDR3 is 11 amino acids long. CDR3 in DNA: TGCAGTGCTAGTTTGCCAGATACGCAGTATTTT. Residues: CSASLPDTQYF.

The genes are TRBV9 and TRBJ2-7; 8 positions agree with TRBD2. The CDR3 totals 15 residues. The germline V gene encodes CDR1 SGDLS and CDR2 YYNGEE. Trimming at V came to 4 bases and at J to 4 bases, leaving 10 bases not matched to a gene. CDR3 DNA: TGTGCCAGCAGCCCGCCCGGGGGGGAGTCTTACGAGCAGTACTTC. This sequence encodes CASSPPGGESYEQYF. The variable domain in full, with the rest retrieved from reference TRBV9 and TRBJ2-7, is DSGVTQTPKHLITATGQRVTLRCSPRSGDLSVYWYQQSLDQGLQFLIQYYNGEERAKGNILERFSAQQFPDLHSELNLSSLELGDSALYFCASSPPGGESYEQYFGPGTRLTVT.

The CDR3 is CASNYQGEGYTF. In nucleotides, the CDR3 is TGTGCCAGCAACTACCAGGGGGAAGGCTACACCTTC. The chain couples TRBV2 to TRBJ1-2; 7 positions match TRBD1. The J segment lost 8 bases and the V segment lost 7 bases, leaving 7 bases of the junction unmatched. CDR3 length: 12 amino acids. CDR1 and CDR2 (germline): SNHLY, FYNNEI.

CDR3 in amino acids: CASSPRPGPNSYEQYF. The DNA for the CDR3 is TGTGCCAGCTCACCTAGACCGGGCCCTAACTCCTACGAGCAGTACTTC. The gene calls are TRBV18 and TRBJ2-7; D unresolved. Germline V gene sequence: CDR1 KGHSH, CDR2 LQKENI. The CDR3 spans 16 residues. V lost 3 bases and J 0 bases, leaving 15 bases between the germline ends.

The chain recombines TRBV27 with TRBJ2-7; D is unresolved. The CDR3 covers 11 residues. Germline lookup yields CDR1 MNHEY and CDR2 SMNVEV (reference sequence). Trimming took 5 bases from V and 4 from J, leaving 6 bases between them. The CDR3 region is CASSPGYEQYF. For the CDR3, the DNA is TGTGCCAGCAGTCCCGGTTACGAGCAGTACTTC.

The CDR3 sequence is CASSFSIGRSYEQYF. Written as DNA, the CDR3 is TGCGCCAGCAGCTTTTCGATTGGGAGATCCTACGAGCAGTACTTC. The gene calls are TRBV5-1 and TRBJ2-7; D is possibly TRBD2 (5 bases). The CDR3 is made up of 15 amino acids. The V and J ends lost 2 bases and 1 base respectively, with 13 bases between them. The germline V gene has CDR1 SGHRS and CDR2 YFSETQ.

The chain has TRBV27 and TRBJ2-7; D ambiguous. Germline values: CDR1 MNHEY, CDR2 SMNVEV (reference sequence). The CDR3 contains 9 residues. Deletions cut 8 bases from V and 6 bases from J, with 5 bases between. The CDR3 is CASGPEQYF. The DNA of the CDR3 is TGTGCCAGCGGTCCCGAGCAGTACTTC.

This chain links TRBV18 with TRBJ1-2; 9 bases fit TRBD1. Germline V CDR1 and CDR2: KGHSH, LQKENI. V gave up 1 base and J gave up 8 bases; unmatched junction bases: 8. The CDR3 sequence is 15 residues long. This CDR3 reads CASSPRGQGSVGYTF. The CDR3 DNA is TGTGCCAGCTCACCACGAGGACAGGGGAGCGTAGGCTACACCTTC. The variable domain in full, with the rest retrieved from reference TRBV18 and TRBJ1-2, is NAGVMQNPRHLVRRRGQEARLRCSPMKGHSHVYWYRQLPEEGLKFMVYLQKENIIDESGMPKERFSAEFPKEGPSILRIQQVVRGDSAAYFCASSPRGQGSVGYTFGSGTRLTVV.

The chain uses TRBV5-4 and TRBJ2-3; D is perhaps TRBD1 or TRBD2 (6 bases each). The V end lost 10 bases, the J end lost 6 bases, and 18 bases lay between the germline ends. This CDR3 is 13 amino acids long. CDR1 and CDR2 (germline): SGHNT, YYREEE (reference sequence). CDR3 amino acids: CAGGPAGGDTQYF. DNA of the CDR3: TGTGCCGGGGGCCCAGCGGGTGGGGATACGCAGTATTTT.

This clone was observed a single time. The genes are TRBV4-1 and TRBJ2-1; 8 positions match TRBD2. CDR1 and CDR2 from the germline V gene are MGHRA and YSYEKL. The V segment lost 0 bases and the J segment 4 bases; nucleotides outside the gene matches: 2. This CDR3 has 15 amino acids. For the CDR3, the DNA is TGCGCCAGCAGCCAAGAGCGGGGGGATTACAATGAGCAGTTCTTC. Translating it yields CASSQERGDYNEQFF.

V and J are TRBV15 and TRBJ1-2; D not certain. The CDR3 contains 16 residues. CDR1 is LNHNV, CDR2 YYDKDF, per germline (reference sequence). Trimming pared 1 base from V and 2 bases from J, leaving 14 bases between. The CDR3 DNA reads TGTGCCACCAGCAGAGTGGTCGGCAGGAAGAACTATGGCTACACCTTC. Translation gives CATSRVVGRKNYGYTF.

V usage is TRBV4-1 and J usage is TRBJ1-4; 7 bases line up with TRBD1. V shed 1 base, J shed 1 base, and the junction held 6 bases outside the gene matches. From germline, CDR1 is MGHRA and CDR2 YSYEKL. This CDR3 spans 17 amino acids. The CDR3 protein is CASSQVPGGLTNEKLFF. DNA for the CDR3: TGCGCCAGCAGCCAAGTTCCAGGGGGGCTAACTAATGAAAAACTGTTTTTT.

This clone was recorded once. The chain links TRBV29-1 to TRBJ2-4; D possibly matches TRBD1 or TRBD2 (6 bases each). V gave up 3 bases and J gave up 8 bases, with 11 bases separating them. There are 12 residues in the CDR3. Germline V lookup: CDR1 SQVTM, CDR2 ANQGSEA. The CDR3 here is CSVDAGEDIQYF. Here the CDR3 DNA reads TGCAGCGTTGATGCAGGGGAGGACATTCAGTACTTC.

This clone was picked up a small number of times. This chain uses TRBV15 with TRBJ2-1; the D is unclear. CDR3 size: 12 residues. V shed 0 bases and J shed 9 bases, with 6 bases lying between them. Germline V gene data show CDR1 as LNHNV and CDR2 as YYDKDF (reference sequence). The CDR3 region is CATSRDSGEQFF. The CDR3 nucleotides read TGTGCCACCAGCAGAGATTCAGGTGAGCAGTTCTTC.

The rearrangement uses TRBV12-5 and TRBJ2-7; D gene uncertain. CDR1 and CDR2 from the germline V gene are LGHNT and FRNRAP. The CDR3 length is 10 residues. The ends were cut back, 3 bases at V and 5 bases at J, with 2 bases in the middle. The CDR3 here is CASGLDEQYF. In DNA, the CDR3 is TGTGCTAGTGGTTTAGACGAGCAGTACTTC.

The V call is TRBV27, the J call TRBJ2-7, with a possible D match to TRBD1 (6 bases). V was shortened by 3 bases and J by 0 bases, with 15 bases between the two germline ends. The germline V gene has CDR1 MNHEY and CDR2 SMNVEV (reference sequence). CDR3 size: 16 residues. The CDR3 here is CASSLVGGFRSYEQYF. CDR3 nucleotides: TGTGCCAGCAGTTTGGTAGGGGGTTTTCGCTCCTACGAGCAGTACTTC.

The chain couples TRBV18 to TRBJ1-4, with D hard to call. The ends were cut back, 2 bases at V and 6 bases at J, with 13 bases in the middle. The CDR3 sequence is 15 residues long. Germline assignment: CDR1 KGHSH and CDR2 LQKENI. CDR3 loop: CASSPIPSFDEKLFF. For the CDR3, the DNA is TGTGCCAGCTCACCAATTCCCAGCTTCGATGAAAAACTGTTTTTT.

A single count supports this clone. The V call is TRBV6-2 or TRBV6-3, the J call TRBJ1-2; weak D call: TRBD1 (6 bases). Per germline, CDR1 MNHEY and CDR2 SVGEGT. Trimming removed 6 bases at V and 7 bases at J, with 18 bases between. The CDR3 consists of 14 residues. This chain's CDR3 is CASSPDHRTAGYTF. CDR3 DNA: TGTGCCAGCAGCCCAGATCACAGGACAGCTGGCTACACCTTC.

V gene TRBV5-6 combines with J gene TRBJ1-2; possible D gene TRBD1, 5 bases. The V gene lost 2 bases and the J gene lost 2 bases, with 16 bases spanning the gap. This CDR3 region has 16 residues. CDR1 SGHDT and CDR2 YYEEEE come from the germline V gene. CDR3 nucleotides: TGTGCCAGCAGCTTTCCCCCGGACACAGCCAACTATGGCTACACCTTC. Protein sequence: CASSFPPDTANYGYTF.

DNA for the CDR3: TGTGCCAGCAGAAGGACAGGGGGCACAGATACGCAGTATTTT. Its translation is CASRRTGGTDTQYF. The chain has TRBV6-5 and TRBJ2-3, with TRBD1 matching over 9 bases. Germline CDR1 is MNHEY and CDR2 is SVGAGI. The CDR3 has 14 residues. The V gene end was trimmed by 6 bases and the J gene end by 1 base; junction bases not matched to a gene: 2.

The chain has TRBV10-3 and TRBJ1-3; TRBD1 is a possible D gene (6 bases). Between the trimmed V and J ends, which lost 7 bases and 3 bases, there was a span of 19 bases. In germline, CDR1 is ENHRY, CDR2 SYGVKD. The CDR3 sequence is 16 residues long. The CDR3 is CAIKAQGGNFGNTIYF. The CDR3 DNA sequence: TGTGCCATCAAAGCACAAGGGGGGAACTTTGGAAACACCATATATTTT.

CDR3 amino acids: CASSLVRGGGEKLFF. The CDR3 nucleotides read TGCGCCAGCAGCTTGGTCAGGGGAGGGGGTGAAAAACTGTTTTTT. The rearrangement links TRBV5-1 to TRBJ1-4, with D perhaps matching TRBD1 (6 bases). Trimming took 0 bases from V and 7 from J, leaving 13 bases between them. Germline values: CDR1 SGHRS, CDR2 YFSETQ. The CDR3 is made up of 15 amino acids.

This clone was detected once. CDR3 protein: CASSHFVSDTQYF. DNA for the CDR3: TGTGCCAGCAGCCATTTCGTGTCAGATACGCAGTATTTT. The chain couples TRBV3-1 (or the pseudogene TRBV3-2) to TRBJ2-3; the D is unclear. CDR1 is LGHDT and CDR2 is YNNKEL in the germline V gene (reference sequence). The ends were cut back, 3 bases at V and 4 bases at J, with 8 bases in the middle. This CDR3 contains 13 residues.

J is TRBJ1-5 and V is TRBV2; D may be TRBD1 (6 bases). The germline V and J ends were trimmed by 7 bases and 1 base, with 17 bases remaining between them. CDR1 and CDR2 from the germline V gene are SNHLY and FYNNEI. This CDR3 is 16 amino acids long. The CDR3 here is CASISGAGVSNQPQHF. CDR3 coding DNA: TGTGCCAGCATCTCGGGCGCAGGGGTGAGCAATCAGCCCCAGCATTTT.

The rearrangement joins TRBV11-2 to TRBJ1-3; no definite D call. CDR1 and CDR2 (germline): SGHAT, FQNNGV. The CDR3 has 17 amino acids. The ends were cut back, 1 base at V and 4 bases at J, with 17 bases in the middle. For the CDR3, the DNA is TGTGCCAGCAGCTTAGCATCAACCAGGCCCTCAGGAAACACCATATATTTT. Amino acid sequence: CASSLASTRPSGNTIYF.